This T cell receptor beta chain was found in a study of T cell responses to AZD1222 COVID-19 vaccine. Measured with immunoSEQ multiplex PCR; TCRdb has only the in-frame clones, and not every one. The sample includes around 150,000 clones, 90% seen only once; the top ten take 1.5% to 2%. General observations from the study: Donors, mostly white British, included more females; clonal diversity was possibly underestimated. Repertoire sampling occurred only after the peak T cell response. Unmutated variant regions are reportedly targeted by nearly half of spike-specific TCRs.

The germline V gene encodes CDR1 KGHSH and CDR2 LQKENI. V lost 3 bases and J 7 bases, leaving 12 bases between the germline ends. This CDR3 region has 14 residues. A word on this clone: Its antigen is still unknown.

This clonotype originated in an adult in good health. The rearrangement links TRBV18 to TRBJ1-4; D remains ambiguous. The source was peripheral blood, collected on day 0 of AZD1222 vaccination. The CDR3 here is CASSPGIRTEKLFF. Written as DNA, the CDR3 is TGTGCCAGCTCACCGGGGATCCGAACTGAAAAACTGTTTTTT.